Listed below are T cell receptor beta chains from one sample, sequenced in a study of cytomegalovirus exposure and HLA in healthy donors. Produced via immunoSEQ multiplex PCR; TCRdb's table is partial and in-frame only. The sample yields approximately 200,000 clones, less than 80% seen once. Sequencing was performed on PBMCs. The receptors shown here come from a girl aged 2 to 10 in good health and CMV-seronegative. Both conserved end residues are part of each CDR3. The D gene is left open where the match is weak.

- 15 TRBJ2-7 TRBV7-6 CASSLDQGRGYEQYF
TRBD1 13 TRBJ2-7 TRBV18 CASRPGTAYEQYF
- 12 TRBJ1-2 TRBV5-1 CASSRPPEGYTF
- 14 TRBJ1-5 TRBV28 CASSPHSSNQPQHF
- 13 TRBJ1-2 TRBV5-4 CASSLELPYGYTF
TRBD1 13 TRBJ2-1 TRBV7-9 CASSSDRDNEQFF
TRBD2 15 TRBJ2-1 TRBV7-9 CASSRGVAGLYEQFF
- 13 TRBJ2-5 TRBV2 CASSRRYQETQYF
- 15 TRBJ2-2 TRBV5-1 CASSLGGRNTGELFF
- 15 TRBJ1-2 TRBV9 CASSVEQTTNYGYTF
TRBD2 17 TRBJ2-3 TRBV19 CASSIVPGGALTDTQYF
TRBD1 15 TRBJ1-2 TRBV7-9 CASSFPSGGGEGYTF
TRBD1 14 TRBJ2-7 TRBV6-6 CASSYGTGGSEQYF
- 15 TRBJ1-5 TRBV6-5 CASSLKGAGNQPQHF
TRBD2 16 TRBJ2-3 TRBV11-2 CASSLGGAGVGDTQYF
- 13 TRBJ1-1 TRBV6-5 CASTQGTTTEAFF
- 12 TRBJ1-1 TRBV11-1 CASSLIGAAAFF
- 15 TRBJ1-5 TRBV7-9 CASSSTGNSNQPQHF
TRBD1 15 TRBJ2-7 TRBV12-5 CASGTGQGTTYEQYF
- 12 TRBJ1-2 TRBV29-1 CSVEKASYGYTF
- 15 TRBJ2-3 TRBV7-9 CASSLDRGSTDTQYF
- 14 TRBJ2-3 TRBV9 CASSGQEGTDTQYF
TRBD1 18 TRBJ2-5 TRBV2 CARGTYGQGGLAGETQYF
TRBD1 14 TRBJ2-5 TRBV5-4 CASRLRDRGETQYF
- 13 TRBJ2-5 TRBV19 CASSIGSAETQYF
- 14 TRBJ1-1 TRBV19 CASSIKPGNTEAFF
- 14 TRBJ2-2 TRBV19 CASSRWTNTGELFF
TRBD2 14 TRBJ2-1 TRBV5-1 CASSSGTSGNEQFF
- 14 TRBJ2-7 TRBV5-4 CASSSARARHEQYF
TRBD1 17 TRBJ2-7 TRBV6-1 CASSEEVPGQVRDEQYF
TRBD2 16 TRBJ2-1 TRBV7-9 CASSKGGLAGVYEQFF
- 13 TRBJ2-7 TRBV11-2 CASSLGLYYEQYF
TRBD2 15 TRBJ2-3 TRBV6-6 CASTDGLAGTDTQYF
- 15 TRBJ1-5 TRBV6-1 CASSERGNSNQPQHF
- 11 TRBJ1-1 TRBV25-1 CASSGGVEAFF
TRBD1 16 - TRBV19 CASSAKGQGFSYEQYF
- 16 TRBJ2-7 TRBV19 CASSFGTGRGIYEQYF
TRBD1 15 TRBJ1-2 TRBV19 CASSIRRQGVSGYTF
TRBD2 14 TRBJ2-5 TRBV9 CASSVSGAGETQYF
- 14 TRBJ1-4 TRBV6-1 CASSQQSSNEKLFF
TRBD2 17 TRBJ2-5 TRBV5-1 CASSLVVWGGSQETQYF
- 12 TRBJ1-4 TRBV2 CASSGGSEKLFF
TRBD2 14 TRBJ2-7 TRBV6-6 CASSYETSGLEQYF
- 10 - TRBV30 CAWSTYEQYF
- 13 TRBJ2-5 TRBV19 CASSIGRRETQYF
- 12 TRBJ1-4 TRBV14 CASSQGEEKLFF
TRBD2 14 TRBJ2-3 TRBV6-6 CASRVAGNTDTQYF
- 14 TRBJ1-3 TRBV7-9 CASSLDGRGNTIYF
TRBD2 15 TRBJ2-7 TRBV27 CASSFDGRAAYEQYF
- 16 TRBJ1-2 TRBV2 CASSPRGVSPNYGYTF
- 14 TRBJ1-1 TRBV4-1 CASSPSRGNTEAFF
TRBD1 17 TRBJ1-2 TRBV7-2 CASSPQTGGSLPYGYTF
- 14 TRBJ1-1 TRBV5-1 CASNTRGMNTEAFF